This T cell receptor beta chain originates from a study of blood T cell repertoires in COVID-19. Overall study: PBMCs, B-cell-depleted T cells, or T cells were the source of the cDNA or gDNA that made up the material.

Germline-derived CDR1 and CDR2 are SGDLS and YYNGEE. The CDR3 has 15 residues. Trimming at V came to 0 bases and at J to 8 bases, leaving 7 bases not matched to a gene. The repertoire was sequenced with immunoSEQ multiplex PCR; TCRdb's copy has only in-frame clones and lacks some. The top ten clones hold approximately 6.2% of a sample with approximately 100,000 clones, approximately 70% of them seen once. The sequenced sample consisted of peripheral blood. The receptor was isolated from an elderly man with acute or convalescent COVID-19. The chain uses TRBV9 and TRBJ2-3; 9 bases map to TRBD2. CDR3 sequence reads: CASSVGASGTGTQYF. The CDR3 DNA reads TGTGCCAGCAGCGTAGGCGCTAGCGGGACCGGTACGCAGTATTTT.